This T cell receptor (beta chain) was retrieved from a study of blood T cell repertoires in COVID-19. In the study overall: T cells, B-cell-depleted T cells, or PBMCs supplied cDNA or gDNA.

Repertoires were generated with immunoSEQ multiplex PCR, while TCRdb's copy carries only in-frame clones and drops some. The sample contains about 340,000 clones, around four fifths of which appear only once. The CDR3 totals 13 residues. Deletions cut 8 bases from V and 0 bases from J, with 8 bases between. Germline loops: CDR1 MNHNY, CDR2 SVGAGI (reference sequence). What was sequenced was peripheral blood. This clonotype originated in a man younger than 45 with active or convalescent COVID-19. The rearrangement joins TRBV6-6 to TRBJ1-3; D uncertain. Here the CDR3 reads CASVSVSGNTIYF. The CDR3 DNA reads TGTGCCAGCGTGAGCGTCTCTGGAAACACCATATATTTT.